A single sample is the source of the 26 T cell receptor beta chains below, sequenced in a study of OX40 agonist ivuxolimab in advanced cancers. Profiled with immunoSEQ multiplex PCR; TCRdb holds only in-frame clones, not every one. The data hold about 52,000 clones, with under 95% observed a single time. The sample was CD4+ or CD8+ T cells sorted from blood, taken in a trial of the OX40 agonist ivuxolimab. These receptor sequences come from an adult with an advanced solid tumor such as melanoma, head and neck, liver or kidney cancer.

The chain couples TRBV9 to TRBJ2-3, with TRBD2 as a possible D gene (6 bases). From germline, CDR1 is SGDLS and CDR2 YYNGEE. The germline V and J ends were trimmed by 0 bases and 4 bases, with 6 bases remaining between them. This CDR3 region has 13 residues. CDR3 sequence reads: CASSVGLADTQYF. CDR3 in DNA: TGTGCCAGCAGCGTAGGACTAGCAGATACGCAGTATTTT.

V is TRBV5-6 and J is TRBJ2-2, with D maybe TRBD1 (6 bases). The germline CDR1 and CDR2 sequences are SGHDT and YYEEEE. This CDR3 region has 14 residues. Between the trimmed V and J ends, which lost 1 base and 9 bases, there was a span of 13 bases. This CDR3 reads CASSLPEQGRELFF. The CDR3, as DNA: TGTGCCAGCAGCTTGCCGGAACAGGGCCGGGAGCTGTTTTTT.

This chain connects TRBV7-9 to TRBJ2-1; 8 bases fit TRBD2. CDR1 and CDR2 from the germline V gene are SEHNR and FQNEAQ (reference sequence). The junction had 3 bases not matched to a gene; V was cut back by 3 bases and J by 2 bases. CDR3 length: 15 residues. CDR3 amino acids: CASSFPRGAYNEQFF. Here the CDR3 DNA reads TGTGCCAGCAGCTTTCCGCGGGGGGCCTACAATGAGCAGTTCTTC.

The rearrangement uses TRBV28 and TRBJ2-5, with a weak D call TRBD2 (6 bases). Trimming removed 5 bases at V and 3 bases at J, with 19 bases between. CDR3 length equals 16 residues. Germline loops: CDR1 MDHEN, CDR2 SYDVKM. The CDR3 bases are TGTGCCAGCAGTCCCCAAGGGACTTGGGGGGAAGAGACCCAGTACTTC. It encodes CASSPQGTWGEETQYF.

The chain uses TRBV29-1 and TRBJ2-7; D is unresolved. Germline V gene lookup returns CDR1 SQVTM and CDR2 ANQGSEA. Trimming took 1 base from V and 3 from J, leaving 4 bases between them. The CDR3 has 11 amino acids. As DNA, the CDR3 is TGCAGCGTTGAAGTGGACTACGAGCAGTACTTC. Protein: CSVEVDYEQYF.

CDR3 sequence reads: CASSPRRADTQYF. CDR3 DNA: TGTGCCAGCAGCCCTCGACGAGCAGATACGCAGTATTTT. V is TRBV9 and J is TRBJ2-3; D not certain. Trimming removed 4 bases from V and 4 bases from J, with 10 bases in between. The CDR3 extends over 13 amino acids. Germline V gene data show CDR1 as SGDLS and CDR2 as YYNGEE. Drawing the rest from reference TRBV9 and TRBJ2-3, the complete variable domain is DSGVTQTPKHLITATGQRVTLRCSPRSGDLSVYWYQQSLDQGLQFLIQYYNGEERAKGNILERFSAQQFPDLHSELNLSSLELGDSALYFCASSPRRADTQYFGPGTRLTVL.

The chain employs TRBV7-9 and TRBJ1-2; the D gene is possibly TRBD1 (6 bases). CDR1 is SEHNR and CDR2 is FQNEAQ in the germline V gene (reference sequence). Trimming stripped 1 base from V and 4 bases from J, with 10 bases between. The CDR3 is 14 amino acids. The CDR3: CASSLEGVGYGYTF. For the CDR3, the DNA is TGTGCCAGCAGCTTAGAGGGGGTCGGCTATGGCTACACCTTC.

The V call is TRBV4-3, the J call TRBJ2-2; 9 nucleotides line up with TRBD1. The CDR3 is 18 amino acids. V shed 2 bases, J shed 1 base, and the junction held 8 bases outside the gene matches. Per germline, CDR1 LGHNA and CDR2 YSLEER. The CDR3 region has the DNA TGCGCCAGCAGCCAACGAAGTCCGGGACAGGGGAACACCGGGGAGCTGTTTTTT. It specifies CASSQRSPGQGNTGELFF.

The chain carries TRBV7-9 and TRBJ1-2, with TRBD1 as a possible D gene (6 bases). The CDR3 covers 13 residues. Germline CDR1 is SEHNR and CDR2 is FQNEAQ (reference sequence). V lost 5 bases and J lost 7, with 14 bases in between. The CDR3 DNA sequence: TGTGCCAGCAGCACAGTAGGGGGAGGTGGCTACACCTTC. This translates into CASSTVGGGGYTF. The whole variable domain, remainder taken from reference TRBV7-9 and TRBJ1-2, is DTGVSQNPRHKITKRGQNVTFRCDPISEHNRLYWYRQTLGQGPEFLTYFQNEAQLEKSRLLSDRFSAERPKGSFSTLEIQRTEQGDSAMYLCASSTVGGGGYTFGSGTRLTVV.

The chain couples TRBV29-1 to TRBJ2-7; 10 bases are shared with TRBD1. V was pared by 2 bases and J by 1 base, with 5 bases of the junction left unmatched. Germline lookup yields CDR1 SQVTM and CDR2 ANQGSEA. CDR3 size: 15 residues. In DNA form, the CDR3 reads TGCAGCGTTGAATGGGGGACAGGGGAGTCCTACGAGCAGTACTTC. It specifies CSVEWGTGESYEQYF.

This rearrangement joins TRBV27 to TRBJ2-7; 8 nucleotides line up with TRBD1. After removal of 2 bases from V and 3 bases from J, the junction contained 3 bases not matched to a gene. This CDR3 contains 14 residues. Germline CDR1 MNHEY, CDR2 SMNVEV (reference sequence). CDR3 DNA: TGTGCCAGCAGTTTAAGGGACAGGTTCTACGAGCAGTACTTC. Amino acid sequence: CASSLRDRFYEQYF.

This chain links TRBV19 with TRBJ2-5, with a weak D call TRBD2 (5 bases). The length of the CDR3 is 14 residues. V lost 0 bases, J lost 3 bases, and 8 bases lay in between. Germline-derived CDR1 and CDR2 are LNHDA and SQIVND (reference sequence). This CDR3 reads CASSIEDGEETQYF. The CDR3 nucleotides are TGTGCCAGTAGTATAGAGGACGGGGAAGAGACCCAGTACTTC. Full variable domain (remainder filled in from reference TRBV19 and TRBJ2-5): DGGITQSPKYLFRKEGQNVTLSCEQNLNHDAMYWYRQDPGQGLRLIYYSQIVNDFQKGDIAEGYSVSREKKESFPLTVTSAQKNPTAFYLCASSIEDGEETQYFGPGTRLLVL.

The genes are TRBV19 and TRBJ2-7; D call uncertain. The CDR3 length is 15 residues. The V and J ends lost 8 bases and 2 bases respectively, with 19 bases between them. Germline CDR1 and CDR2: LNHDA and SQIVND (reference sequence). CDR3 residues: CASRPSIIGPYEQYF. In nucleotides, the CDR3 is TGTGCCAGTCGTCCATCAATCATAGGGCCCTACGAGCAGTACTTC.

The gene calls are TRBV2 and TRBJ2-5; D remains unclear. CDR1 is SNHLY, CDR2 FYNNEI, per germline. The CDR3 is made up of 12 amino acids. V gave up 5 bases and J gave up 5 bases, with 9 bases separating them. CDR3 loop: CASSPSLETQYF. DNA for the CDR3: TGTGCCAGCAGTCCCAGCCTGGAGACCCAGTACTTC.

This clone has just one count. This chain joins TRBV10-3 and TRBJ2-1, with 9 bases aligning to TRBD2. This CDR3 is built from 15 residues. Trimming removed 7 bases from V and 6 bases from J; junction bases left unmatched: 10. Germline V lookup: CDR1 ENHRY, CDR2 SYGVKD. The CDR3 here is CAITDRLAALNEQFF. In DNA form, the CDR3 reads TGTGCCATCACCGACCGACTAGCGGCCCTCAATGAGCAGTTCTTC.

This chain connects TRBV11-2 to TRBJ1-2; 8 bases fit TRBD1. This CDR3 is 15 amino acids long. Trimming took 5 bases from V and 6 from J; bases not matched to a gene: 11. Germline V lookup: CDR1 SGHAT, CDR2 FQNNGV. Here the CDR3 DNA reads TGTGCCAGCAGCGTCATCCCAGGGGGCGCGGATGGCTACACCTTC. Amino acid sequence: CASSVIPGGADGYTF. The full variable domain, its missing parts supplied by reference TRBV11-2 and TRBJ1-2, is EAGVAQSPRYKIIEKRQSVAFWCNPISGHATLYWYQQILGQGPKLLIQFQNNGVVDDSQLPKDRFSAERLKGVDSTLKIQPAKLEDSAVYLCASSVIPGGADGYTFGSGTRLTVV.

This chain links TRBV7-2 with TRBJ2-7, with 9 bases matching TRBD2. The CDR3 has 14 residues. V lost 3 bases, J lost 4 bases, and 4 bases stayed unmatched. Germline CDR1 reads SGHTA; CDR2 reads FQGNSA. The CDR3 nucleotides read TGTGCCAGCAGCTTTAAAGCGGGAGGTTACGAGCAGTACTTC. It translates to CASSFKAGGYEQYF.

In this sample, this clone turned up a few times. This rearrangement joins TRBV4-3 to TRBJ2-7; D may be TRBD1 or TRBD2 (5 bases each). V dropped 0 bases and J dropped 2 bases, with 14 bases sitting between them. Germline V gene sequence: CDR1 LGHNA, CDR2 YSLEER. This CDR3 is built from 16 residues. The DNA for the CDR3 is TGCGCCAGCAGCCAAGAGTCTGATAGGGACGCCTACGAGCAGTACTTC. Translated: CASSQESDRDAYEQYF.

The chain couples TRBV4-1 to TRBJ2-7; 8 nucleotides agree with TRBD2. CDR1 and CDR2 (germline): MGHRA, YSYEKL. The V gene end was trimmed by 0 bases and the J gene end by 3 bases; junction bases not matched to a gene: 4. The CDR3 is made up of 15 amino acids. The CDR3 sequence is CASSQDSAGGYEQYF. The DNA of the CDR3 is TGCGCCAGCAGCCAAGACTCTGCGGGAGGCTACGAGCAGTACTTC.

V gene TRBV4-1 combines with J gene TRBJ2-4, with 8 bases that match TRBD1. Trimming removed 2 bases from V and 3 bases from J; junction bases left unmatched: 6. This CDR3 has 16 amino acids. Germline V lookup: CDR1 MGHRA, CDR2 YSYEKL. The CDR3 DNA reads TGCGCCAGCAGCCAATTGGACAGGGCCAACAAAAACATTCAGTACTTC. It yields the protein CASSQLDRANKNIQYF.

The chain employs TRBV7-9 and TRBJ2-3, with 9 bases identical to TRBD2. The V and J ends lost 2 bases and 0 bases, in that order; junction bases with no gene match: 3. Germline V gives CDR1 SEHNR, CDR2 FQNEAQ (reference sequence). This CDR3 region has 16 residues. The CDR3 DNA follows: TGTGCCAGCAGCTTACTCACTAGCGGGAGCACAGATACGCAGTATTTT. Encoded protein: CASSLLTSGSTDTQYF.

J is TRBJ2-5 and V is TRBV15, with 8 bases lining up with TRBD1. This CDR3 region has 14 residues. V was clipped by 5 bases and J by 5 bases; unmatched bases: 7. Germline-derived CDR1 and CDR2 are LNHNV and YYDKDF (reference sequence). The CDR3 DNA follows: TGTGCCACCAGCGGCCCAGGGGGCCTCGAGACCCAGTACTTC. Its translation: CATSGPGGLETQYF.

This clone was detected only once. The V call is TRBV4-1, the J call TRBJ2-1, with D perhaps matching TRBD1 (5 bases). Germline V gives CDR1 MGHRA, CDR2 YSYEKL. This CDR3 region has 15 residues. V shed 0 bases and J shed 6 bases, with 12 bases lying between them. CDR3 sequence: CASSQDVGRSNEQFF. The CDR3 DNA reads TGCGCCAGCAGCCAAGATGTGGGGCGTAGCAATGAGCAGTTCTTC.

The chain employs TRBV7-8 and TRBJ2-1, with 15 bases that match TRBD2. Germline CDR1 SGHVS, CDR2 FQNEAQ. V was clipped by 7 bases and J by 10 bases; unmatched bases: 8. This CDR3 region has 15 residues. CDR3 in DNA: TGTGCCAGCAAAGGACTAGCGGGAGGGCCTTCCGAGCAGTTCTTC. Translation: CASKGLAGGPSEQFF.

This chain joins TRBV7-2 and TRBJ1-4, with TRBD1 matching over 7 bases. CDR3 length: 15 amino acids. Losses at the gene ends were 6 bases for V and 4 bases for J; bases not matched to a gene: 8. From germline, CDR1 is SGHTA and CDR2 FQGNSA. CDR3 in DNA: TGTGCCAGCAGTCGGACGACAGGGCTTAATGAAAAACTGTTTTTT. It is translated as CASSRTTGLNEKLFF.

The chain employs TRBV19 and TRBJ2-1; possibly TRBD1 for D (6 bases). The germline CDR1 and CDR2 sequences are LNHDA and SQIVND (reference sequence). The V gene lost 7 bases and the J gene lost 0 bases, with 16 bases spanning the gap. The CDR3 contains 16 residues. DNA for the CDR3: TGTGCCAGTACCCCAGGGGTTCTGAGCTCCTACAATGAGCAGTTCTTC. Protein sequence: CASTPGVLSSYNEQFF.